These 19 T cell receptor beta chains came from one sample sequenced in a study of T cells after yellow fever vaccination. TCRdb itself ran the 5' RACE reads through MiXCR, one entry per CDR3 protein. The sample includes a few hundred thousand distinct CDR3 sequences, more than 6.5% of them seen just once. Sequencing used CD4+ T cells sorted from PBMCs, obtained on the day of the yellow fever booster vaccination. These TCRs come from a man aged 30-40 years who received the YFV17D yellow fever vaccine.

The genes are TRBV20-1 and TRBJ1-5; tentative D call: TRBD1 (5 bases). The germline CDR1 and CDR2 sequences are DFQATT and SNEGSKA (reference sequence). This CDR3 comprises 15 residues. The V and J ends lost 6 bases and 1 base respectively, with 16 bases between them. The CDR3 sequence: CSASRGGTSNQPQHF. CDR3 DNA: TGCAGTGCCAGCCGGGGAGGGACCAGCAATCAGCCCCAGCATTTT.

This clonotype was detected only a few times. The chain is built from TRBV20-1 and TRBJ2-2; D is perhaps TRBD2 (5 bases). The V gene's germline CDR1 is DFQATT and CDR2 SNEGSKA (reference sequence). The CDR3 sequence is 13 residues long. The V end lost 6 bases, the J end lost 4 bases, and 12 bases lay between the germline ends. This CDR3 is CSAREFRTGELFF. The CDR3 DNA follows: TGCAGTGCGAGGGAGTTTCGCACCGGGGAGCTGTTTTTT.

This clonotype has just a few counts. The chain has TRBV9 and TRBJ2-1; no firm D call. Germline assignment: CDR1 SGDLS and CDR2 YYNGEE. Trimming cost V 4 bases and J 3 bases, with 8 bases left between them. The CDR3 sequence is 13 residues long. The CDR3 nucleotides are TGTGCCAGCAGCAGCTCGGTCTACAATGAGCAGTTCTTC. This codes for CASSSSVYNEQFF.

The chain links TRBV29-1 to TRBJ2-1, with D possibly being TRBD2 (6 bases). Trimming took off 4 bases at V and 6 bases at J, with 10 bases between the two ends. The CDR3 is 12 amino acids. Germline V gene data show CDR1 as SQVTM and CDR2 as ANQGSEA. CDR3 protein: CSVVGSFNEQFF. In DNA, the CDR3 is TGCAGCGTTGTCGGGAGTTTCAATGAGCAGTTCTTC.

This clonotype was seen at least ten times. The chain joins TRBV20-1 to TRBJ2-7; the match to TRBD2 covers 9 bases. The CDR3 extends over 13 amino acids. Germline V gene data show CDR1 as DFQATT and CDR2 as SNEGSKA (reference sequence). Unmatched junction bases numbered 0, after V lost 1 base and J lost 2 bases. In DNA form, the CDR3 reads TGCAGTGCTAGAGGACTAGCGGCCTACGAGCAGTACTTC. Translated, it gives CSARGLAAYEQYF.

Many counts were recorded for this clonotype. The chain carries TRBV7-2 and TRBJ2-3; a weak D match, TRBD1 (6 bases). Trimming cost V 1 base and J 4 bases, with 9 bases left between them. This CDR3 has 14 residues. In germline, CDR1 is SGHTA, CDR2 FQGNSA. CDR3 residues: CASSLVQGSDTQYF. For the CDR3, the DNA is TGTGCCAGCAGCTTAGTCCAGGGGTCAGATACGCAGTATTTT.

This chain joins TRBV9 and TRBJ2-1; possible D gene TRBD1, 6 bases. Germline values: CDR1 SGDLS, CDR2 YYNGEE. The CDR3 has 14 amino acids. With 4 bases removed from V and 13 bases from J, the gap between germline ends came to 21 bases. CDR3 sequence: CASSYNPGDGDQFF. CDR3 nucleotides: TGTGCCAGCAGCTACAACCCAGGGGATGGGGACCAGTTCTTC.

This clonotype was picked up a small number of times. The chain combines TRBV30 with TRBJ2-7, with 7 bases fitting TRBD2. CDR3 length equals 13 residues. Germline V gene lookup returns CDR1 GTSNPN and CDR2 SVGIG (reference sequence). Trimming at V came to 1 base and at J to 3 bases, leaving 3 bases not matched to a gene. For the CDR3, the DNA is TGTGCCTGGAGTGGGCTAGCGGACTACGAGCAGTACTTC. Translation gives CAWSGLADYEQYF.

This clonotype has just a few counts. The V call is TRBV12-3 or TRBV12-4, the J call TRBJ1-4; 9 positions agree with TRBD1. The length of the CDR3 is 14 residues. After removal of 5 bases from V and 10 bases from J, the junction contained 8 bases not matched to a gene. The CDR3 loop reads CASSMGQGGGKLFF. CDR3 bases: TGTGCCAGCAGTATGGGACAGGGTGGGGGAAAACTGTTTTTT.

This clonotype was counted only a few times. The chain couples TRBV9 to TRBJ2-7; no definite D call. The CDR3 is made up of 16 amino acids. V dropped 0 bases and J dropped 2 bases, with 15 bases sitting between them. Germline assignment: CDR1 SGDLS and CDR2 YYNGEE. CDR3 residues: CASSVGVGSVAYEQYF. In nucleotides, the CDR3 is TGTGCCAGCAGCGTAGGAGTAGGCTCGGTAGCCTACGAGCAGTACTTC.

This clonotype was found many times. The rearrangement joins TRBV28 to TRBJ2-5; TRBD2 aligns across 13 bases. V dropped 6 bases and J dropped 3; count of bases not matched to a gene: 10. The CDR3 runs 17 residues. From germline, CDR1 is MDHEN and CDR2 SYDVKM. CDR3 nucleotide sequence: TGTGCCAGCAGCCCAATTCCGGGACTAGCGGGGAAAGAGACCCAGTACTTC. It specifies CASSPIPGLAGKETQYF.

This clonotype occurred a few times. The chain carries TRBV9 and TRBJ2-7, with 9 positions matching TRBD2. The germline gives CDR1 SGDLS, CDR2 YYNGEE. There are 16 residues in the CDR3. With 3 bases clipped from V and 5 bases from J, the junction kept 12 bases outside the gene matches. The chain's CDR3 is CASSGRVRVAGDEQYF. As DNA, the CDR3 is TGTGCCAGCAGCGGTCGTGTTCGGGTAGCGGGAGACGAGCAGTACTTC.

DNA of the CDR3: TGCGCCAGCAGCTTGGAGGGGGGGGAAAACATTCAGTACTTC. Translated, it gives CASSLEGGENIQYF. The rearrangement links TRBV5-1 to TRBJ2-4; tentative D call: TRBD2 (7 bases). V lost 0 bases and J 5 bases, leaving 9 bases between the germline ends. The CDR3 has 14 amino acids. The germline gives CDR1 SGHRS, CDR2 YFSETQ.

This clonotype was seen many times. The CDR3 region is CSAGGNYEQYF. CDR3 nucleotide sequence: TGCAGTGCGGGCGGGAACTACGAGCAGTACTTC. The chain is built from TRBV20-1 and TRBJ2-7; D may be TRBD2 (6 bases). Germline V gene sequence: CDR1 DFQATT, CDR2 SNEGSKA (reference sequence). This CDR3 is 11 amino acids long. V lost 6 bases to trimming and J lost 3 bases, with 9 bases between them.

The chain joins TRBV12-3 or TRBV12-4 to TRBJ1-6, with D uncertain. The CDR3 length is 14 residues. Trimming took 4 bases from V and 6 from J, leaving 10 bases between them. Here the CDR3 DNA reads TGTGCCAGCAGTTCCCGGCGGCCTAATTCACCCCTCCACTTT. Its translation is CASSSRRPNSPLHF.

This clonotype was seen a handful of times. The genes are TRBV7-2 and TRBJ1-1, with no clear D. V was pared by 5 bases and J by 4 bases, with 11 bases between. Germline V gene sequence: CDR1 SGHTA, CDR2 FQGNSA. The CDR3 is made up of 13 amino acids. CDR3 residues: CASSASRGTEAFF. CDR3 DNA: TGTGCCAGCAGCGCTTCCAGAGGCACTGAAGCTTTCTTT.

This clonotype was counted at least ten times. This chain uses TRBV7-8 with TRBJ1-1; no clear D. The V and J ends lost 2 bases and 7 bases respectively, with 20 bases between them. Germline V gene sequence: CDR1 SGHVS, CDR2 FQNEAQ. The CDR3 consists of 16 residues. CDR3 loop: CASSLKPGPPGGEAFF. In nucleotides, the CDR3 is TGTGCCAGCAGCTTAAAACCCGGCCCCCCAGGCGGTGAAGCTTTCTTT.

This rearrangement joins TRBV7-2 to TRBJ2-3; 7 nucleotides match TRBD2. There are 14 residues in the CDR3. Germline CDR1 reads SGHTA; CDR2 reads FQGNSA. The V segment lost 5 bases and the J segment 9 bases; nucleotides outside the gene matches: 11. The chain's CDR3 is CASSPVAGLGTQYF. The CDR3 coding sequence is TGTGCCAGCAGCCCGGTAGCGGGTCTGGGGACGCAGTATTTT.

This clonotype has at least ten counts. The chain is built from TRBV5-5 and TRBJ2-7; TRBD2 matches 10 bases. The V gene end was trimmed by 3 bases and the J gene end by 5 bases; junction bases not matched to a gene: 5. The CDR3 totals 14 residues. CDR1 is SGHKS, CDR2 YYEKEE, per germline (reference sequence). As DNA, the CDR3 is TGTGCCAGCAGCTCTCTCCTAGCGGGAGACGAGCAGTACTTC. Protein product: CASSSLLAGDEQYF.